The 21 T cell receptor beta chains given below trace back to one sample, sequenced in a study of vaccination and CD4 T cells after COVID-19. The Oncomine TCR Beta short-read assay sequenced DNA from cultured CD4+ T cells. Each CDR3 protein gets one entry after TCRdb re-called the PCR reads with MiXCR. The sample shows 6,500 to 8,500 distinct CDR3 sequences, roughly 69% of them seen only once. The treatment was: approximately 11-day PBMC culture with coronavirus spike peptide pools or control peptides (ViraFEST assay). Their specific antigens are unknown. The material sequenced was CD4+ T cells from blood, cultured in vitro. These receptors came from a human donor who had recovered from COVID-19.

The V gene is TRBV6-2 or TRBV6-3, the J gene TRBJ1-5; D is ambiguous. The CDR3 is 14 amino acids. Germline CDR1 reads MNHEY; CDR2 reads SVGEGT. With 5 bases removed from V and 7 bases from J, the gap between germline ends came to 15 bases. The CDR3: CASSDARTFQPQHF. The CDR3 nucleotides read TGTGCCAGCAGTGACGCTCGGACTTTCCAGCCCCAGCATTTT.

The rearrangement joins TRBV7-9 to TRBJ1-6; D is unresolved. Looked up from germline, CDR1 is SEHNR and CDR2 is FQNEAQ (reference sequence). V lost 3 bases and J lost 6, with 9 bases in between. The CDR3 has 14 residues. CDR3 sequence (DNA): TGTGCCAGCAGCTTTAGGACGAGTAATTCACCCCTCCACTTT. It specifies CASSFRTSNSPLHF.

About this clonotype itself: Germline is not matched at one junction end, which may reflect a read error. This rearrangement joins TRBV7-8 to TRBJ1-5; D call uncertain. The germline V gene has CDR1 SGHVS and CDR2 FQNEAQ. The CDR3 is 14 amino acids. CDR3 residues: CARSLREGNQPQHF. CDR3 DNA: TGTGCCCGCAGCTTGAGGGAGGGCAATCAGCCCCAGCATTTT.

This clonotype has a handful of counts. The rearrangement uses TRBV27 and TRBJ2-6; D is possibly TRBD1 (5 bases). The germline V gene has CDR1 MNHEY and CDR2 SMNVEV (reference sequence). The ends were cut back, 6 bases at V and 0 bases at J, with 9 bases in the middle. The CDR3 totals 15 residues. CDR3 sequence reads: CASRLRVSGANVLTF. CDR3 bases: TGTGCCAGCAGACTCAGGGTCTCTGGGGCCAACGTCCTGACTTTC.

This clonotype was detected only once. This sequence joins TRBV6-4 and TRBJ1-2; 7 bases fit TRBD1. J lost 4 bases, V lost 3 bases, and 5 bases had no gene match. CDR3 length equals 14 residues. From germline, CDR1 is MRHNA and CDR2 SNTAGT. The CDR3 spells CASSETGAVYGYTF. CDR3 nucleotides: TGTGCCAGCAGTGAAACAGGGGCGGTCTATGGCTACACCTTC.

This clonotype is medium-sized by share. V usage is TRBV20-1 and J usage is TRBJ1-6; D unresolved. The V gene lost 5 bases and the J gene lost 5 bases, with 16 bases spanning the gap. Per the germline V gene, CDR1 is DFQATT and CDR2 is SNEGSKA (reference sequence). The CDR3 length is 15 residues. The CDR3 coding sequence is TGCAGTGCTGTTCATAGGTTAGAAGATAATTCACCCCTCCACTTT. Amino acid sequence: CSAVHRLEDNSPLHF.

In its sample, this clonotype was seen a few times. The chain uses TRBV20-1 and TRBJ2-1; TRBD2 matches at 8 bases. Germline assignment: CDR1 DFQATT and CDR2 SNEGSKA (reference sequence). The CDR3 consists of 14 residues. CDR3 protein: CRPLAGGTYNEQFF. The CDR3 DNA is TGCAGACCTCTCGCGGGGGGCACCTACAATGAGCAGTTCTTC.

The chain employs TRBV11-1 and TRBJ2-7, with 8 bases lining up with TRBD1. The V gene's germline CDR1 is SGHAT and CDR2 FQDESV (reference sequence). This CDR3 spans 14 amino acids. The trim removed 3 bases at V and 5 bases at J, leaving 6 bases unmatched. Here the CDR3 reads CASSFTDRVNEQYF. The DNA of the CDR3 is TGTGCCAGCAGCTTCACGGACAGGGTAAACGAGCAGTACTTC.

This chain connects TRBV21-1 to TRBJ2-2; the table gives TRBD1 as D, unverified against the DNA. TRBV21-1 is described as a pseudogene. This CDR3 contains 17 residues. CDR3 nucleotides: TGTGCCAGCAGCATCGACCCCCCGGGATCTGCCCCCGGGGAGCTGTTTTTT. Its protein is CASSIDPPGSAPGELFF.

This chain uses TRBV25-1 with TRBJ1-2, with D possibly matching TRBD1 (5 bases). Germline CDR1 is MGHDK and CDR2 is SYGVNS. CDR3 length: 15 amino acids. Deletions cut 5 bases from V and 4 bases from J, with 17 bases between. This CDR3 reads CASSPSVGGGYGYTF. For the CDR3, the DNA is TGTGCCAGCAGTCCATCCGTCGGGGGGGGCTATGGCTACACCTTC.

The chain recombines TRBV20-1 with TRBJ2-5; 9 bases fit TRBD1. The CDR3 totals 13 residues. CDR1 is DFQATT, CDR2 SNEGSKA, per germline (reference sequence). V shed 5 bases, J shed 1 base, and the junction held 2 bases outside the gene matches. The DNA of the CDR3 is TGCAGTGCTGGGGACAGGGTCCAAGAGACCCAGTACTTC. This sequence encodes CSAGDRVQETQYF.

This clonotype was seen only once. The chain employs TRBV20-1 and TRBJ1-2, with D maybe TRBD1 (5 bases). The CDR3 is 13 amino acids. Germline V CDR1 and CDR2: DFQATT, SNEGSKA (reference sequence). V shed 0 bases and J shed 3 bases, with 8 bases lying between them. CDR3 DNA: TGCAGTGCTAGAGATAGGGGATACTATGGCTACACCTTC. Amino acids: CSARDRGYYGYTF.

The chain recombines TRBV5-1 with TRBJ1-2; TRBD1 matches at 10 bases. The germline V gene has CDR1 SGHRS and CDR2 YFSETQ. The V segment lost 4 bases and the J segment 4 bases; nucleotides outside the gene matches: 7. The CDR3 totals 15 residues. CDR3 nucleotides: TGCGCCAGCAGCGCCGGGACAGGGGTTACCTATGGCTACACCTTC. Translation gives CASSAGTGVTYGYTF.

The chain is built from TRBV11-3 and TRBJ2-1; weak D call: TRBD2 (6 bases). CDR1 SGHNT and CDR2 YENEEA come from the germline V gene. The ends were cut back, 5 bases at V and 10 bases at J, with 18 bases in the middle. This CDR3 region has 14 residues. CDR3 sequence: CASSPTLDYFEQFF. The CDR3 DNA sequence: TGTGCCAGCAGCCCGACCCTGGACTATTTCGAGCAGTTCTTC.

As DNA, the CDR3 is TGTGCCACTTCGACAGCGTCTAGCACAGATACGCAGTATTTT. Translated, it gives CATSTASSTDTQYF. This chain uses TRBV6-1 with TRBJ2-3; perhaps TRBD1 as D (5 bases). Per germline, CDR1 MNHNS and CDR2 SASEGT. The CDR3 is made up of 14 amino acids. V dropped 10 bases and J dropped 0 bases, with 14 bases sitting between them.

Of note for this clonotype: Possible read error: a much larger clone is one base away. The CDR3 ends on some other residue instead of the conserved phenylalanine or tryptophan, so this is likely a read error. This chain uses TRBV19 with TRBJ1-3, with D unresolved. CDR1 and CDR2 (germline): LNHDA, SQIVND (reference sequence). The CDR3 covers 12 residues. The CDR3 sequence is CGSGTSGNTIYL. As DNA, the CDR3 is TGTGGTAGCGGCACCTCTGGAAACACCATATATCTT.

The chain uses TRBV12-3 or TRBV12-4 and TRBJ1-5; 8 positions agree with TRBD1. The CDR3 has 15 residues. V was pared by 6 bases and J by 3 bases, with 7 bases of the junction left unmatched. CDR3 region: CASRGGQGDNQPQHF. The CDR3 bases are TGTGCCAGCAGGGGAGGACAGGGTGACAATCAGCCCCAGCATTTT.

A few counts support this clonotype. The gene calls are TRBV15 and TRBJ2-5; the match to TRBD1 covers 9 bases. Trimming at V came to 0 bases and at J to 5 bases, leaving 13 bases not matched to a gene. The CDR3 totals 18 residues. The V gene's germline CDR1 is LNHNV and CDR2 YYDKDF (reference sequence). CDR3 nucleotide sequence: TGTGCCACCAGCAGAGATGTGGTGGGACAGGGTATATTGGAGACCCAGTACTTC. Translation gives CATSRDVVGQGILETQYF.

The gene calls are TRBV24-1 and TRBJ2-1; TRBD2 aligns across 14 bases. This CDR3 contains 16 residues. V dropped 5 bases and J dropped 6; count of bases not matched to a gene: 5. Per the germline V gene, CDR1 is KGHDR and CDR2 is SFDVKD. In DNA form, the CDR3 reads TGTGCCACCAGTGGAGGACTAGCGGGAGGACTCAATGAGCAGTTCTTC. Its protein product is CATSGGLAGGLNEQFF.

This clonotype is categorized as medium-sized. The chain employs TRBV7-2 and TRBJ2-7; D is ambiguous. This CDR3 region has 12 residues. The V end lost 4 bases, the J end lost 8 bases, and 12 bases lay between the germline ends. Germline V lookup: CDR1 SGHTA, CDR2 FQGNSA. The CDR3 DNA reads TGTGCCAGCAGCTCGGACGCTACTCAGCAGTACTTC. Translated, it gives CASSSDATQQYF.

The chain carries TRBV20-1 and TRBJ1-1, with TRBD1 matching 7 bases. The germline V gene has CDR1 DFQATT and CDR2 SNEGSKA (reference sequence). Losses at the gene ends were 3 bases for V and 4 bases for J; bases not matched to a gene: 8. The CDR3 runs to 14 residues. Here the CDR3 DNA reads TGCAGTGCTAGTATAGGGAACAGGGGCACTGAAGCTTTCTTT. Its translation: CSASIGNRGTEAFF.